Below are 6 T cell receptor beta chains sequenced from a single sample in a study of T cell clonality in common variable immunodeficiency. Generated by immunoSEQ multiplex PCR, the TCRdb table keeps only in-frame clones and is missing some. The table lists about 33,000 clones, no singletons, with 5% to 7% in the top ten. Study-level points and caveats: In common variable immunodeficiency, TCR beta chains reportedly carried fewer deletions and N-nucleotide insertions.

No antigen has been assigned to these receptors. Material: peripheral blood mononuclear cells. These receptors were taken from a human donor with common variable immunodeficiency.

This clone was seen repeatedly, ten times or more. The read ends 3 residues shy of where the CDR3 ends; the end is completed using the germline J gene. The V gene is TRBV19, the J gene TRBJ2-1; TRBD2 matches at 11 bases. Germline V gene lookup returns CDR1 LNHDA and CDR2 SQIVND (reference sequence). J lost 7 bases, V lost 8 bases, and 7 bases had no gene match. This CDR3 contains 14 residues. The CDR3 loop is CASSLAGGPNEQFF. Incomplete CDR3 DNA: TGTGCCAGTTCTTTAGCGGGGGGGCCTAATGAG. Full variable domain (remainder filled in from reference TRBV19 and TRBJ2-1): DGGITQSPKYLFRKEGQNVTLSCEQNLNHDAMYWYRQDPGQGLRLIYYSQIVNDFQKGDIAEGYSVSREKKESFPLTVTSAQKNPTAFYLCASSLAGGPNEQFFGPGTRLTVL.

This clone was observed a few times. The read ends 3 residues shy of where the CDR3 ends; the end is completed using the germline J gene. This rearrangement joins TRBV19 to TRBJ1-1; no clear D gene. Germline V lookup: CDR1 LNHDA, CDR2 SQIVND (reference sequence). V lost 7 bases and J 1 base, leaving 13 bases between the germline ends. The CDR3 contains 14 residues. The sequenced CDR3 bases are TGTGCCAGTATCCCAGACACCTCGAACACTGAA. This sequence encodes CASIPDTSNTE. The whole CDR3 sequence is CASIPDTSNTEAFF.

In this sample, this clone turned up a few times. With the read ending 3 residues before the CDR3 end, the germline J gene is used to fill in that end. The chain employs TRBV2 and TRBJ1-5; TRBD1 agrees at 10 bases. Germline trimming cut 5 bases from V and 2 bases from J; bases unmatched to any gene: 12. The germline V gene has CDR1 SNHLY and CDR2 FYNNEI. This CDR3 contains 18 residues. CDR3 sequence reads: CASSSQGQGPGGNQPQHF. The DNA read from the CDR3 is TGTGCCAGCAGTTCGCAGGGACAGGGGCCAGGAGGCAATCAGCCC. The whole variable domain, remainder taken from reference TRBV2 and TRBJ1-5, is EPEVTQTPSHQVTQMGQEVILRCVPISNHLYFYWYRQILGQKVEFLVSFYNNEISEKSEIFDDQFSVERPDGSNFTLKIRSTKLEDSAMYFCASSSQGQGPGGNQPQHFGDGTRLSIL.

This clone was counted many times. Sequencing ends 3 residues short of the CDR3 end; the germline J gene provides the rest. The genes are TRBV18 and TRBJ2-5, with 15 bases matching TRBD2. J gave up 4 bases and V 2 bases, and 11 bases lay outside the gene matches. CDR1 and CDR2 (germline): KGHSH, LQKENI. CDR3 length: 19 amino acids. This CDR3 is CASSPGGLAGGVTPETQYF. The sequenced part of the CDR3 DNA is TGTGCCAGCTCACCAGGAGGACTAGCGGGGGGGGTTACCCCAGAGACC. The full variable domain, in which reference TRBV18 and TRBJ2-5 provide the parts outside the CDR3, is NAGVMQNPRHLVRRRGQEARLRCSPMKGHSHVYWYRQLPEEGLKFMVYLQKENIIDESGMPKERFSAEFPKEGPSILRIQQVVRGDSAAYFCASSPGGLAGGVTPETQYFGPGTRLLVL.

Only a few counts were recorded for this clone. CDR3 loop: CASSLGWKGEYEQYF. CDR3 DNA (partial): TGTGCCAGCAGCTTAGGGTGGAAAGGGGAATACGAG. This chain connects TRBV7-9 to TRBJ2-7; D perhaps matches TRBD1 (5 bases). The read gets to within 3 residues of the CDR3 end, and the germline J gene fills in the rest. The CDR3 has 15 residues. Trimming removed 1 base at V and 4 bases at J, with 14 bases between. Germline CDR1 reads SEHNR; CDR2 reads FQNEAQ (reference sequence).

This chain's CDR3 is CASTASDRGPGYTF. CDR3 bases read: TGTGCCAGCACAGCTTCCGACAGGGGCCCTGGC. The chain has TRBV7-8 and TRBJ1-2; 8 bases fit TRBD1. Read sequence stops 3 residues before the CDR3 end, and the germline J gene provides the missing end. The CDR3 loop spans 14 amino acids. CDR1 SGHVS and CDR2 FQNEAQ come from the germline V gene. The junction had 11 bases not matched to a gene; V was cut back by 7 bases and J by 7 bases.